The 15 T cell receptor beta chains presented below share a single source sample, sequenced in a study of blood T cell repertoires in COVID-19. This table comes from immunoSEQ multiplex PCR, and its TCRdb copy is limited to in-frame clones, with some not included. This table has 130,000 to 150,000 clones, around nine tenths appearing once. The specimen was peripheral blood. These receptors all come from a human donor in a cohort sampled during active COVID-19.

The chain has TRBV14 and TRBJ2-4; TRBD2 aligns across 7 bases. This CDR3 spans 13 amino acids. The V and J ends lost 6 bases and 6 bases, in that order; junction bases with no gene match: 5. Per the germline V gene, CDR1 is SGHDN and CDR2 is FVKESK. The CDR3 coding sequence is TGTGCCAGCAGATCCGGGGGGTCAAACATTCAGTACTTC. It encodes CASRSGGSNIQYF.

V and J are TRBV11-2 and TRBJ2-1; the D gene is possibly TRBD1 (6 bases). V was clipped by 1 base and J by 6 bases, with 19 bases between them. Germline V gene data show CDR1 as SGHAT and CDR2 as FQNNGV. There are 17 residues in the CDR3. CDR3 amino acids: CASSLGGGRGRGNEQFF. In DNA, the CDR3 is TGTGCCAGCAGCTTAGGCGGCGGCAGGGGACGAGGCAATGAGCAGTTCTTC.

This clone appeared a single time. The V and J genes are TRBV3-1 (or the pseudogene TRBV3-2) and TRBJ2-5; TRBD2 agrees at 12 bases. The CDR3 has 14 residues. Trimming removed 4 bases from V and 5 bases from J; junction bases left unmatched: 2. Germline V gene lookup returns CDR1 LGHDT and CDR2 YNNKEL (reference sequence). CDR3 coding DNA: TGTGCCAGCAGCCGCGGGACTAGCGGGGAGACCCAGTACTTC. Its protein product is CASSRGTSGETQYF.

The chain uses TRBV2 and TRBJ2-7; 11 bases are shared with TRBD1. The V gene's germline CDR1 is SNHLY and CDR2 FYNNEI. The J segment lost 6 bases and the V segment lost 10 bases, leaving 11 bases of the junction unmatched. The CDR3 spans 14 residues. The CDR3 bases are TGTGCCACCCACGGGGACAGGGGGTCCGGCGAGCAGTACTTC. It is translated as CATHGDRGSGEQYF. Together with reference TRBV2 and TRBJ2-7, the CDR3 gives the full variable domain: EPEVTQTPSHQVTQMGQEVILRCVPISNHLYFYWYRQILGQKVEFLVSFYNNEISEKSEIFDDQFSVERPDGSNFTLKIRSTKLEDSAMYFCATHGDRGSGEQYFGPGTRLTVT.

CDR3 residues: CASKYSGRAGDTQYF. The CDR3 DNA reads TGTGCCAGCAAATATAGCGGGAGGGCCGGAGATACGCAGTATTTT. J is TRBJ2-3 and V is TRBV7-2; 11 nucleotides agree with TRBD2. V lost 7 bases and J lost 5; bases outside the gene matches: 8. Germline V gives CDR1 SGHTA, CDR2 FQGNSA. The CDR3 is 15 amino acids. Combining the CDR3 with reference TRBV7-2 and TRBJ2-3 gives the whole variable domain GAGVSQSPSNKVTEKGKDVELRCDPISGHTALYWYRQSLGQGLEFLIYFQGNSAPDKSGLPSDRFSAERTGGSVSTLTIQRTQQEDSAVYLCASKYSGRAGDTQYFGPGTRLTVL.

This clone appeared once. V gene TRBV27 combines with J gene TRBJ2-1; weak D call: TRBD1 (5 bases). Trimming left V 6 bases short and J 12 bases short, with 15 bases between. The CDR3 runs 12 residues. Germline V gives CDR1 MNHEY, CDR2 SMNVEV (reference sequence). Written as DNA, the CDR3 is TGTGCCAGCAGCATTCAGGGTGTAGGGCAGTTCTTC. Encoded protein: CASSIQGVGQFF.

This clone has just one count. This chain links TRBV6-2 or TRBV6-3 with TRBJ2-7, with D possibly being TRBD2 (5 bases). The CDR3 loop spans 18 amino acids. V was clipped by 4 bases and J by 0 bases, with 22 bases between them. CDR1 is MNHEY, CDR2 SVGEGT, per germline. The CDR3 reads CASSSPRVERKSSYEQYF. The CDR3 bases are TGTGCCAGCAGTTCCCCGCGAGTGGAGCGGAAGAGCTCCTACGAGCAGTACTTC.

The chain uses TRBV7-2 and TRBJ2-5; 16 nucleotides align to TRBD2. This CDR3 region has 16 residues. CDR1 is SGHTA and CDR2 is FQGNSA in the germline V gene. V lost 5 bases to trimming and J lost 4 bases; unmatched junction nucleotides: 4. CDR3 protein: CASSLGLAGGLETQYF. The CDR3 DNA reads as TGTGCCAGCAGCCTGGGACTAGCGGGGGGGTTAGAGACCCAGTACTTC.

This chain connects TRBV7-2 to TRBJ1-1; possibly TRBD1 for D (6 bases). There are 16 residues in the CDR3. V shed 6 bases and J shed 3 bases, with 20 bases lying between them. Germline V gene data show CDR1 as SGHTA and CDR2 as FQGNSA. This CDR3 is CASSNRRGGPHTEAFF. The CDR3 nucleotides read TGTGCCAGCAGTAATAGGAGGGGGGGGCCGCACACTGAAGCTTTCTTT. Filled out from reference TRBV7-2 and TRBJ1-1, the complete variable domain reads GAGVSQSPSNKVTEKGKDVELRCDPISGHTALYWYRQSLGQGLEFLIYFQGNSAPDKSGLPSDRFSAERTGGSVSTLTIQRTQQEDSAVYLCASSNRRGGPHTEAFFGQGTRLTVV.

The V gene is TRBV28, the J gene TRBJ1-4, with D possibly matching TRBD1 (5 bases). V lost 10 bases and J 8 bases, leaving 29 bases between the germline ends. The CDR3 sequence is 17 residues long. Germline V gene sequence: CDR1 MDHEN, CDR2 SYDVKM. CDR3 DNA: TGTGCCACCGTTGCCCAATCGGGGGTAGGGATCCAGGAAAAACTGTTTTTT. Translating gives CATVAQSGVGIQEKLFF.

This chain connects TRBV4-3 to TRBJ2-7; D gene unclear. Germline V gene lookup returns CDR1 LGHNA and CDR2 YSLEER. With 4 bases removed from V and 0 bases from J, the gap between germline ends came to 10 bases. The CDR3 runs to 14 residues. CDR3 sequence reads: CASSRLAGSYEQYF. The CDR3 coding sequence is TGCGCCAGCAGCCGGTTAGCCGGCTCCTACGAGCAGTACTTC.

In DNA form, the CDR3 reads TGTGCCTCAGAGGCAGGGGGCACAGATACGCAGTATTTT. This encodes CASEAGGTDTQYF. The chain uses TRBV30 and TRBJ2-3, with a possible D match to TRBD1 (6 bases). The CDR3 runs 13 residues. Trimming cost V 7 bases and J 1 base, with 12 bases left between them. Germline V lookup: CDR1 GTSNPN, CDR2 SVGIG (reference sequence).

CDR3 sequence reads: CATSRNYPGSGYNSPLHF. CDR3 coding DNA: TGTGCCACCAGCAGAAACTACCCCGGGTCCGGCTATAATTCACCCCTCCACTTT. This chain uses TRBV15 with TRBJ1-6; D is undetermined. Germline CDR1 is LNHNV and CDR2 is YYDKDF (reference sequence). The CDR3 contains 18 residues. The ends were cut back, 2 bases at V and 3 bases at J, with 17 bases in the middle.

The rearrangement joins TRBV9 to TRBJ2-3, with D maybe TRBD1 (5 bases). This CDR3 contains 14 residues. Looked up from germline, CDR1 is SGDLS and CDR2 is YYNGEE. V was trimmed by 3 bases and J by 9 bases, leaving 17 bases between them. CDR3 loop: CASSAYRSQSTQYF. In DNA form, the CDR3 reads TGTGCCAGCAGCGCCTACAGGTCCCAGTCGACGCAGTATTTT.

The V gene is TRBV28, the J gene TRBJ2-7; 9 bases are a match to TRBD1. V lost 6 bases to trimming and J lost 7 bases; unmatched junction nucleotides: 7. The CDR3 consists of 13 residues. Germline values: CDR1 MDHEN, CDR2 SYDVKM. The CDR3 DNA is TGTGCCAGCAGCGTACAGGGGGCGAGAGAGCAGTACTTC. Translation: CASSVQGAREQYF.